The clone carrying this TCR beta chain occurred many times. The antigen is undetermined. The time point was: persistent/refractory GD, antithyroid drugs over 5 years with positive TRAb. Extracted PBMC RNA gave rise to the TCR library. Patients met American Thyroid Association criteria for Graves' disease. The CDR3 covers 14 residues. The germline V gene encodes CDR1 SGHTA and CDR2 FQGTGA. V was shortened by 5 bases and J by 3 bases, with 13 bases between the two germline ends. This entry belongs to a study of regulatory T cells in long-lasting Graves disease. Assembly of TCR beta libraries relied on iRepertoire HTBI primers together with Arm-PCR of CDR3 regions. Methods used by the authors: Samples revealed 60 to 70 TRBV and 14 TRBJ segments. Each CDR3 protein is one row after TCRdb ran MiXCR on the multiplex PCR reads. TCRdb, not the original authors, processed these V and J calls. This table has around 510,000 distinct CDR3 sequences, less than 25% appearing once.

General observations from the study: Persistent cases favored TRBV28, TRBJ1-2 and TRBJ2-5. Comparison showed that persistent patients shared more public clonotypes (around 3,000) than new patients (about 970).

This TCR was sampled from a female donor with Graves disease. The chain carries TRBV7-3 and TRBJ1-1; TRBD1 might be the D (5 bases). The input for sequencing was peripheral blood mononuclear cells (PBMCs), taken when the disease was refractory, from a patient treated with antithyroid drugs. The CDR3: CASSPGYEDTEAFF. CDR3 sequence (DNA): TGTGCCAGCAGCCCAGGGTACGAGGACACTGAAGCTTTCTTT.